This T cell receptor beta chain was captured by sequencing in a study of cytomegalovirus exposure and HLA in healthy donors. Study results and limitations: For most TCR sequences rarity was the rule, although some public TCRs occurred in many donors.

Comment on this clone: Its antigen is not known.

13 Jbeta primers and 60 Vbeta primers were used for the PCR. Clones were read by immunoSEQ multiplex PCR, and TCRdb kept only the in-frame ones, dropping some. The data show about 130,000 clones, with about 80% seen just once and roughly 3% held by the top ten. What was sequenced was PBMCs. This receptor was identified in a woman aged 45-65 years in good health and CMV-seronegative.

CDR3 sequence reads: CASSLRQGVGNQPQHF. The CDR3 bases are TGTGCCAGCAGTTTGCGACAGGGGGTTGGCAATCAGCCCCAGCATTTT. The rearrangement joins TRBV28 to TRBJ1-5; 9 bases are shared with TRBD1. The CDR3 runs to 16 residues. Germline CDR1 is MDHEN and CDR2 is SYDVKM. Losses at the gene ends were 3 bases for V and 2 bases for J; bases not matched to a gene: 5.